This T cell receptor (beta chain) was retrieved from a study of immune characterization of retroperitoneal liposarcoma. Germline CDR1 reads SGHTA; CDR2 reads FQGNSA. CDR3 length: 16 residues. The V and J ends lost 5 bases and 0 bases, in that order; junction bases with no gene match: 6. MiXCR, applied by TCRdb to the PCR reads, yields one record per CDR3 protein. The repertoire has some 6,600 distinct CDR3 sequences, about 29% of them found once; the top ten carry about a quarter. This receptor was obtained from a female donor with retroperitoneal liposarcoma. The sequencing sample was made of tumor tissue. This chain uses TRBV7-2 with TRBJ2-3; TRBD1 agrees at 9 bases. The CDR3 DNA follows: TGTGCCAGCAGCGCACGACAGGGGGGGAGCACAGATACGCAGTATTTT. Encoded protein: CASSARQGGSTDTQYF. Based on the CDR3 plus reference TRBV7-2 and TRBJ2-3, the full variable domain is GAGVSQSPSNKVTEKGKDVELRCDPISGHTALYWYRQSLGQGLEFLIYFQGNSAPDKSGLPSDRFSAERTGGSVSTLTIQRTQQEDSAVYLCASSARQGGSTDTQYFGPGTRLTVL.